This TCR beta chain originates from a study of T cell responses to AZD1222 COVID-19 vaccine. Study outcomes and limitations: AZD1222 recipients seropositive at baseline numbered only six. Spike-wide coverage was observed for vaccine-associated CD4 TCRs, with dominant responses at 160-218 and 743-854. Clonal diversity was possibly underestimated, and the donors were mostly white British, with more females.

V lost 4 bases and J lost 1; bases outside the gene matches: 11. CDR1 is SGDLS, CDR2 YYNGEE, per germline. The CDR3 has 17 residues. Produced via immunoSEQ multiplex PCR; TCRdb's table is partial and in-frame only. The sample contains fewer than 90,000 clones, 75% to 90% of which appear only once. To note about this clone: Its antigen remains unidentified.

The sample here was peripheral blood, taken 28 days after the second AZD1222 dose. This clonotype was obtained from an adult who received the AZD1222 COVID-19 vaccine. The V gene is TRBV9, the J gene TRBJ2-7, with 10 bases fitting TRBD1. CDR3 nucleotides: TGTGCCAGCAGCCACGGAAAAGGGGACAGGGGATCCTACGAGCAGTACTTC. It yields the protein CASSHGKGDRGSYEQYF. The complete variable domain, with remaining parts taken from reference TRBV9 and TRBJ2-7, reads DSGVTQTPKHLITATGQRVTLRCSPRSGDLSVYWYQQSLDQGLQFLIQYYNGEERAKGNILERFSAQQFPDLHSELNLSSLELGDSALYFCASSHGKGDRGSYEQYFGPGTRLTVT.